This record looks at one T cell receptor beta chain sequence and its context. No cognate antigen has been identified for it. Base qualities are not provided; no much larger clone lies one nucleotide away. This sample was taken from a study of CD8+ T cells in alopecia areata (dated by TCRdb to the late 2010s). About the investigation overall: Treated patients were enrolled in an open-label pilot trial of oral tofacitinib, 5 to 10 mg twice daily, for moderate-to-severe alopecia areata. Clonality in the scalp was compared among normal scalp (n=4), patchy alopecia areata scalp (n=8), and alopecia totalis/universalis scalp (n=8). To study T cell clonal expansion in alopecia areata, the researchers applied high-throughput TCRbeta sequencing to both the C3H/HeJ mouse model and human patients. On the human side, TCRbeta sequencing was run on scalp tissue and on sorted CD4+ and CD8+ peripheral blood T cells from healthy controls and from alopecia areata patients with either patchy or totalis/universalis disease. Patients stayed on tofacitinib for 6 to 18 months and then had 6 months of follow-up off drug so that delayed response and recurrence could be assessed. Amplification of TCRbeta CDR3 regions was done by immunoSEQ multiplex PCR using 35 Vbeta forward primers and 13 Jbeta reverse primers. Tofacitinib-treated patients had biopsies at baseline and at 4 and 24 weeks of treatment, with a later scalp biopsy in several patients. RNA was extracted with the PAXgene miRNA kit for fixed scalp, the miRNeasy kit for PBMCs, and the RNeasy kit for mouse skin. In treated patients, disease severity was measured using the SALT score, which gives the percentage of scalp surface area affected.

What the research found in general, with its limitations: TCR sequences shared between patients were less clear than in mice, possibly partly because of HLA diversity in the patient population. Tofacitinib significantly decreased scalp clonality and the number of expanded CD8+ clones among the top 100 scalp clones. Because the treated cohort was small and included a single nonresponder, larger studies are needed to assess links between baseline CD8+ expansion and response. Compared with normal scalp, lesional scalp, particularly in alopecia totalis/universalis, had higher clonality and more expanded CD8+ clones, which suggests antigenic drive. Many expanded lesional clones were found to persist in scalp and blood during tofacitinib treatment, and relapse after treatment cessation may be partly explained by this persistence. Unlike mouse skin, which is dominated by gammadelta T cells, normal human skin has resident alphabeta T cells that are also sequenced, and this complicates analysis of the scalp TCR repertoire.

Receptor amplification or capture employed the immunoSEQ multiplex PCR assay. For TCR sequencing, RNA was extracted from every sample and reverse transcribed into cDNA to serve as template. First-strand cDNA was synthesized using SuperScript III with a 2:1 mix of oligo-dT and random hexamers. A synthetic immune receptor repertoire was used to gauge amplification bias, and whatever bias remained was removed computationally. Processing in the source paper ran as follows. After raw reads were preprocessed to remove errors, the CDR3 was defined following IMGT conventions as running from the conserved cysteine to phenylalanine. Clonality was computed by normalizing Shannon entropy by log2 of the number of productive unique TCRs and subtracting the result from 1. Scalp TCRbeta sequences were cross-referenced with sorted blood CD4 and CD8 repertoires so that the CD4 or CD8 identity of scalp clones could be inferred. This is the immuneACCESS table as TCRdb keeps it, with only in-frame sequences that have V and J called. A part of the clones is gone; compared with another copy, unresolved V genes explain less than half, and the rest is unexplained. V and J calls and clone size come straight from that table; D and trimming were deduced from the DNA. This sample lists over 150,000 clones; about 53% were detected once. In total, the top ten clones hold approximately 11% of the sample.

The time point label for this specimen denotes: 20 to 30 weeks on oral tofacitinib. The meaning of the sample's treatment or condition label: oral pan-JAK inhibitor, 5-10 mg twice daily. Peripheral blood and lesional scalp punch biopsies were obtained from patients with alopecia areata. After PBMCs were isolated by density centrifugation and stained for CD3, CD4 and CD8, a FACSAria was used to sort CD4+ and CD8+ T cells. The specimen was CD8+ T cells sorted from blood, collected at week 24, from a patient treated with tofacitinib. The TCR originated in a human donor with alopecia areata.

This receptor carries the CDR3 CASSLAETEAFF. In nucleotide form, the sequence is TGCGCCAGCAGCTTGGCTGAGACTGAAGCTTTCTTT. This receptor chain uses TRBV5-1 and TRBJ1-1; a confident D gene designation cannot be given. The CDR3 spans 12 residues, from the cysteine through the phenylalanine. Just the 36-base CDR3 DNA is kept, in frame starting at base 1. The junction carries 5 bases between V and J, which are trimmed by 0 bases and 5 bases respectively. According to the germline V gene, CDR1 reads SGHRS and CDR2 reads YFSETQ.